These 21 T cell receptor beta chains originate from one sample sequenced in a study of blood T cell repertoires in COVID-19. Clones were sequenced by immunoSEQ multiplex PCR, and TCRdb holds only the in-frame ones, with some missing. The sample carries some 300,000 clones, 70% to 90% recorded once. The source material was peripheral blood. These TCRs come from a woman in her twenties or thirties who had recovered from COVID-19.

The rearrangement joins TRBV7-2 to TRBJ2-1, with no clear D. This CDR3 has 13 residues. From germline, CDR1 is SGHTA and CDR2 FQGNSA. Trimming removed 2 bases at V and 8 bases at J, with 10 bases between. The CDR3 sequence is CASSLLIPDEQFF. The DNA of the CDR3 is TGTGCCAGCAGCTTACTAATTCCGGATGAGCAGTTCTTC.

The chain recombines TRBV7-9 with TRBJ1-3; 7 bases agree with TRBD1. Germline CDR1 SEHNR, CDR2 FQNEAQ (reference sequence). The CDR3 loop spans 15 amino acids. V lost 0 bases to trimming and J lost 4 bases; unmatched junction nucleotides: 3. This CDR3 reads CASSLAGRGGNTIYF. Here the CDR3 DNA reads TGTGCCAGCAGCTTAGCTGGCAGGGGGGGAAACACCATATATTTT.

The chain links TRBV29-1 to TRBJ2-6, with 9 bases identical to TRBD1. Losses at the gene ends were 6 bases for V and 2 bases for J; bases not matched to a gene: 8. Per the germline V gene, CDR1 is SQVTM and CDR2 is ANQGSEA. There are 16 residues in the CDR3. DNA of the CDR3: TGCAGCGTGAGTCCCGGGACAGGGACTGGGGCCAACGTCCTGACTTTC. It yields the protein CSVSPGTGTGANVLTF. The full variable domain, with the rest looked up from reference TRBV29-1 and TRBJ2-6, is SAVISQKPSRDICQRGTSLTIQCQVDSQVTMMFWYRQQPGQSLTLIATANQGSEATYESGFVIDKFPISRPNLTFSTLTVSNMSPEDSSIYLCSVSPGTGTGANVLTFGAGSRLTVL.

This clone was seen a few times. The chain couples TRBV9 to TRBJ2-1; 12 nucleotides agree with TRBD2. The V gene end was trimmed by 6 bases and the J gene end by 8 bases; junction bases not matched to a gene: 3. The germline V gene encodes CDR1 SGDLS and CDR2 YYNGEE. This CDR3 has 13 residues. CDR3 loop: CASTSGGGDEQFF. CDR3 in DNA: TGTGCCAGCACTAGCGGGGGGGGCGATGAGCAGTTCTTC. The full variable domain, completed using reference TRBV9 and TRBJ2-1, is DSGVTQTPKHLITATGQRVTLRCSPRSGDLSVYWYQQSLDQGLQFLIQYYNGEERAKGNILERFSAQQFPDLHSELNLSSLELGDSALYFCASTSGGGDEQFFGPGTRLTVL.

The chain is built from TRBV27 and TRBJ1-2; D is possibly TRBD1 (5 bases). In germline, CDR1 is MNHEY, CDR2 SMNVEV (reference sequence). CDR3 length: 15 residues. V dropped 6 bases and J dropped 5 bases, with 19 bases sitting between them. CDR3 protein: CASSYRDGGNYGYTF. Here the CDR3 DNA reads TGTGCCAGCAGCTACCGGGACGGGGGGAATTATGGCTACACCTTC.

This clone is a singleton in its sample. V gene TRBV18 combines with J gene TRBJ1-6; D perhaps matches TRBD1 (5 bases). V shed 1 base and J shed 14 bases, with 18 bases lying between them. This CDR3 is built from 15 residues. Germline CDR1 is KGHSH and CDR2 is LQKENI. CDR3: CASSPQAGPQLTLHF. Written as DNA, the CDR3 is TGTGCCAGCTCACCACAGGCAGGGCCTCAATTGACCCTCCACTTT. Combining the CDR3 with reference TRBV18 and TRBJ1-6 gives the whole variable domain NAGVMQNPRHLVRRRGQEARLRCSPMKGHSHVYWYRQLPEEGLKFMVYLQKENIIDESGMPKERFSAEFPKEGPSILRIQQVVRGDSAAYFCASSPQAGPQLTLHFGNGTRLTVT.

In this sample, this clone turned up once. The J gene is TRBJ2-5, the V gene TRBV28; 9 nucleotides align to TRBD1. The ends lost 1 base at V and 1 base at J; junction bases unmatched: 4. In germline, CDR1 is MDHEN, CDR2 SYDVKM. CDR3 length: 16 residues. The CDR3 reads CASSLLGQGAQETQYF. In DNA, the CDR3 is TGTGCCAGCAGTTTATTGGGACAGGGAGCCCAAGAGACCCAGTACTTC.

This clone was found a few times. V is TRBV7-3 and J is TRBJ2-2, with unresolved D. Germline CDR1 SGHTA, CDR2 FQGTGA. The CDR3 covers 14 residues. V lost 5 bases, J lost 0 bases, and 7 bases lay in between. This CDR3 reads CASSRQANTGELFF. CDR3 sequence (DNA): TGTGCCAGCAGCCGCCAGGCGAACACCGGGGAGCTGTTTTTT.

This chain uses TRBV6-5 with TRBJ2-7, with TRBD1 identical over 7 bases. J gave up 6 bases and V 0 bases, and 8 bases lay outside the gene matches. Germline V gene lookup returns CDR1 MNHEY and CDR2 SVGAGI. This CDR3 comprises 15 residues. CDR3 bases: TGTGCCAGCAGTTACTCGTCGGCAGGGGGTGGCGAGCAGTACTTC. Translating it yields CASSYSSAGGGEQYF.

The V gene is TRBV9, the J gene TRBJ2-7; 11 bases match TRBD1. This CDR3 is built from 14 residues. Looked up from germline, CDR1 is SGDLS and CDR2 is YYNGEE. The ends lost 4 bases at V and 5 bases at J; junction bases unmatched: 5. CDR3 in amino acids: CASSKPGQGDEQYF. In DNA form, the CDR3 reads TGTGCCAGCAGCAAACCGGGACAGGGGGACGAGCAGTACTTC.

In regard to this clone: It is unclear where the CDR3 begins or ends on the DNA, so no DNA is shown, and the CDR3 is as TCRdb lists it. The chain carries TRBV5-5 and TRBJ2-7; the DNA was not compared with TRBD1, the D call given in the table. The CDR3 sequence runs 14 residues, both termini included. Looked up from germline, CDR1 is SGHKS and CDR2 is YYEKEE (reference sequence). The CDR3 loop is CASSLVGQGAPVWF.

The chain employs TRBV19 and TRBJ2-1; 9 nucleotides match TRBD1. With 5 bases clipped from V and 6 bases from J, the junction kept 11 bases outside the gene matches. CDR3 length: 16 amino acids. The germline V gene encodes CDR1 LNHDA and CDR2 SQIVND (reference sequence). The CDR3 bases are TGTGCCAGTAGTCCCTGGGACAGGGCTAAACGCAATGAGCAGTTCTTC. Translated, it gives CASSPWDRAKRNEQFF. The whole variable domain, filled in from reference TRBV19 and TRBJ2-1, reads DGGITQSPKYLFRKEGQNVTLSCEQNLNHDAMYWYRQDPGQGLRLIYYSQIVNDFQKGDIAEGYSVSREKKESFPLTVTSAQKNPTAFYLCASSPWDRAKRNEQFFGPGTRLTVL.

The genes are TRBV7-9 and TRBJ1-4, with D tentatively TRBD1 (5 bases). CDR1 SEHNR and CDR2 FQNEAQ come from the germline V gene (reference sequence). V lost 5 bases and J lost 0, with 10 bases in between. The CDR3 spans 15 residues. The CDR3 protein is CASSPAGSTNEKLFF. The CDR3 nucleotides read TGTGCCAGCAGCCCAGCAGGGTCAACTAATGAAAAACTGTTTTTT.

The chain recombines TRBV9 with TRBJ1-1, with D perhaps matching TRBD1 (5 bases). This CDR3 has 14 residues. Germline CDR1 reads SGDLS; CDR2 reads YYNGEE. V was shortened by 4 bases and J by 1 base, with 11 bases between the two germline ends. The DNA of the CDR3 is TGTGCCAGCAGCCCTCGACAGACGAACACTGAAGCTTTCTTT. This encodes CASSPRQTNTEAFF.

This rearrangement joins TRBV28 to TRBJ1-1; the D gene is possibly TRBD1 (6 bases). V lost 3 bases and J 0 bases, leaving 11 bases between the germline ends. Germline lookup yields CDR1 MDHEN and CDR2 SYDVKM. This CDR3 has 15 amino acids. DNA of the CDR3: TGTGCCAGCAGTTTCGGGGGGCCCATGAACACTGAAGCTTTCTTT. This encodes CASSFGGPMNTEAFF.

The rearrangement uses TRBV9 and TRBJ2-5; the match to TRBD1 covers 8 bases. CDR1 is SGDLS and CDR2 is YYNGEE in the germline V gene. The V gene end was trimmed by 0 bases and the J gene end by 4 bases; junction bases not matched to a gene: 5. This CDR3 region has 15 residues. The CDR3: CASSVAQGAGETQYF. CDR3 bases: TGTGCCAGCAGCGTAGCTCAGGGGGCGGGAGAGACCCAGTACTTC.

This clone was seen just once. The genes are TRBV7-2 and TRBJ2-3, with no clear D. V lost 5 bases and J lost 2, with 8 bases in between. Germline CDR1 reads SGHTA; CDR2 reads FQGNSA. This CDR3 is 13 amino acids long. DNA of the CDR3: TGTGCCAGCAGCCCATACAACACAGATACGCAGTATTTT. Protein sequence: CASSPYNTDTQYF. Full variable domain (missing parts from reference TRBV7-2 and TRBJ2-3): GAGVSQSPSNKVTEKGKDVELRCDPISGHTALYWYRQSLGQGLEFLIYFQGNSAPDKSGLPSDRFSAERTGGSVSTLTIQRTQQEDSAVYLCASSPYNTDTQYFGPGTRLTVL.

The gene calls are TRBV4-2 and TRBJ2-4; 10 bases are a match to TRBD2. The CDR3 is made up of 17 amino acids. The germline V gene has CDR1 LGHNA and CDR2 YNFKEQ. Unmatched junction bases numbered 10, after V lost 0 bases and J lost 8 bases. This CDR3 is CASSQDRGSGGLDIQYF. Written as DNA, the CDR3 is TGTGCCAGCAGCCAAGATCGGGGTAGCGGGGGGTTGGACATTCAGTACTTC.

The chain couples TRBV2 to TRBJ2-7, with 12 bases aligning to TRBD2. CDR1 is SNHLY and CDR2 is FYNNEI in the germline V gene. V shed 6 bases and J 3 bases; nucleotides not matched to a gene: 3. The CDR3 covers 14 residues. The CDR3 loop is CASSSLAGGYEQYF. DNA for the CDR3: TGTGCCAGCAGCTCACTAGCGGGGGGCTACGAGCAGTACTTC.

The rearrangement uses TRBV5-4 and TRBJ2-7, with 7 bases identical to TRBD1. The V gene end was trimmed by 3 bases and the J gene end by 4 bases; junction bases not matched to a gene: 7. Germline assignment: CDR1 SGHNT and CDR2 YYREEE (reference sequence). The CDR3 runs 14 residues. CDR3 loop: CASSSRGQPYEQYF. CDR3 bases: TGTGCCAGCAGCTCTCGGGGACAGCCTTACGAGCAGTACTTC.

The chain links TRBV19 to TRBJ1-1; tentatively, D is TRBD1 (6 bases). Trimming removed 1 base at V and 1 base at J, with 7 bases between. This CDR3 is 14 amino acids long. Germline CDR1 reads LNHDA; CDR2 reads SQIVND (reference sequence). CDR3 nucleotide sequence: TGTGCCAGTAGTATAGTACAGGGGAACACTGAAGCTTTCTTT. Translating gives CASSIVQGNTEAFF.